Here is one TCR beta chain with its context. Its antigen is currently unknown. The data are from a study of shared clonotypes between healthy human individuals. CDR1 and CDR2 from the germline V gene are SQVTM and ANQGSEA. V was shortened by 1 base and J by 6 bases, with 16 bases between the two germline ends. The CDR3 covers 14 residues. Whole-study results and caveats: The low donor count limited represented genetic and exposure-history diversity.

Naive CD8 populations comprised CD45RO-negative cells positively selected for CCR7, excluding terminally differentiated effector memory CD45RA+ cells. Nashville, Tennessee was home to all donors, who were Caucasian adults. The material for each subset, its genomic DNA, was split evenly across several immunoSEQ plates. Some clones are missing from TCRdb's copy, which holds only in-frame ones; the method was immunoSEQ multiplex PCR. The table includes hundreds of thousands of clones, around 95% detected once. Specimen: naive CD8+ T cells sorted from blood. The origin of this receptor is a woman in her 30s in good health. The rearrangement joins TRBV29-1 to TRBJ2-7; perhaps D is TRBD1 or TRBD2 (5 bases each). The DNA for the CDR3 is TGCAGCGTTGAAGGTGGACAACTCCGGGGCGAGCAGTACTTC. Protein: CSVEGGQLRGEQYF.